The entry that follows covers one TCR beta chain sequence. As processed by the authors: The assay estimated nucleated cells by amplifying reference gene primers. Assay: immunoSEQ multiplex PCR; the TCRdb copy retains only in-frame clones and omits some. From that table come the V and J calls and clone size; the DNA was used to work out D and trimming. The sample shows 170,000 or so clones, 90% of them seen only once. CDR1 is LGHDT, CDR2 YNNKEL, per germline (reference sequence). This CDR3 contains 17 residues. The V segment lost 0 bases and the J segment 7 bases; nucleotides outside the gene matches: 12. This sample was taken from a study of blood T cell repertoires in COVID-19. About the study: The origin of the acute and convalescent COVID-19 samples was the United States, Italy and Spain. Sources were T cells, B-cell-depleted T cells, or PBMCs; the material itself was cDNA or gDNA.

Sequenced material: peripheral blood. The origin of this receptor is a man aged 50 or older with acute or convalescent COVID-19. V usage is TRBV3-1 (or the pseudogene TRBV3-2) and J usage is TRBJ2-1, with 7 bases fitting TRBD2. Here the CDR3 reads CASSQDARTSFMNEQFF. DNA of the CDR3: TGTGCCAGCAGCCAAGACGCTCGGACTAGTTTTATGAATGAGCAGTTCTTC.